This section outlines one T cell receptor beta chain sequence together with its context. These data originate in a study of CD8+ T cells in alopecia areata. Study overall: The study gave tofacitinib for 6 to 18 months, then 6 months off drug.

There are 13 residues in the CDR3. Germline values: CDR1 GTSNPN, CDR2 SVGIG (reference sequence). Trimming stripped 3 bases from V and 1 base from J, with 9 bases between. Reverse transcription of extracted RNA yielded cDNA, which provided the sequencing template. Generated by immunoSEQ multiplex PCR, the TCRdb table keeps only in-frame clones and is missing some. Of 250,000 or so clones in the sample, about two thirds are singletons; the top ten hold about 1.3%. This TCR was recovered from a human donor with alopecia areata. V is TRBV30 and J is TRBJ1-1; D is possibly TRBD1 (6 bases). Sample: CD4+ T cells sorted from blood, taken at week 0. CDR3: CAWRSGANTEAFF. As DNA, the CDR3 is TGTGCCTGGAGGTCGGGGGCGAACACTGAAGCTTTCTTT.